The 20 T cell receptor beta chains below were found in one sample sequenced in a study of blood T cell repertoires in COVID-19 (dated by TCRdb to 2020 to 2022). Preparation of the library involved the immunoSEQ multiplex PCR assay. This immuneACCESS table, as held by TCRdb, lists in-frame sequences with V and J called but not all clones. Of the missing ones, under half trace to an unresolved V gene in checked studies; the others have no known cause. This sample gives a few hundred thousand clones in total; less than 90% of them show up just once. The ten biggest clones cover 10% to 15% of the sample. The specimen sequenced was peripheral blood. These receptors came from a woman aged 70-85 years with COVID-19, enrolled during active disease.

V is TRBV28 and J is TRBJ1-2; D gene uncertain. This CDR3 has 16 amino acids. Trimming removed 1 base at V and 0 bases at J, with 12 bases between. CDR1 and CDR2 from the germline V gene are MDHEN and SYDVKM. The CDR3 loop reads CASSLSGSPSNYGYTF. In DNA form, the CDR3 reads TGTGCCAGCAGTTTATCTGGCAGTCCCTCTAACTATGGCTACACCTTC.

The chain uses TRBV2 and TRBJ1-2; no definite D call. From germline, CDR1 is SNHLY and CDR2 FYNNEI. There are 14 residues in the CDR3. The V end was cut by 4 bases, the J end by 4 bases, with 13 bases between. The CDR3 region has the DNA TGTGCCAGCAGTGCACGTCTCACGGGCTATGGCTACACCTTC. Translated: CASSARLTGYGYTF.

The chain has TRBV19 and TRBJ1-1; 12 bases align to TRBD1. V gave up 3 bases and J gave up 10 bases; unmatched junction bases: 9. Germline-derived CDR1 and CDR2 are LNHDA and SQIVND (reference sequence). The CDR3 extends over 15 amino acids. CDR3 protein: CASSILRGQGARAFF. CDR3 bases: TGTGCCAGTAGTATTTTGCGGGGACAGGGGGCCAGAGCTTTCTTT.

CDR3 sequence (DNA): TGTGCCAGCTCACCGTATGGGGGGACTGAAGCTTTCTTT. It translates to CASSPYGGTEAFF. The V and J genes are TRBV18 and TRBJ1-1, with a possible D match to TRBD1 (5 bases). The CDR3 consists of 13 residues. Trimming stripped 3 bases from V and 5 bases from J, with 10 bases between. CDR1 and CDR2 (germline): KGHSH, LQKENI.

The chain recombines TRBV10-3 with TRBJ1-1, with a tentative D call TRBD1 (6 bases). Germline CDR1 ENHRY, CDR2 SYGVKD. Trimming stripped 10 bases from V and 4 bases from J, with 13 bases between. The CDR3 totals 12 residues. The CDR3 DNA sequence: TGTGCCACGAGCACAGGGAGCACTGAAGCTTTCTTT. It encodes CATSTGSTEAFF.

The chain employs TRBV19 and TRBJ1-6; no reliable D call. The CDR3 sequence is 14 residues long. Germline-derived CDR1 and CDR2 are LNHDA and SQIVND (reference sequence). The V and J ends lost 7 bases and 0 bases respectively, with 7 bases between them. CDR3 loop: CASTGSSYNSPLHF. DNA of the CDR3: TGTGCCAGTACCGGGAGCTCCTATAATTCACCCCTCCACTTT. The variable domain in full, completed from reference TRBV19 and TRBJ1-6, reads DGGITQSPKYLFRKEGQNVTLSCEQNLNHDAMYWYRQDPGQGLRLIYYSQIVNDFQKGDIAEGYSVSREKKESFPLTVTSAQKNPTAFYLCASTGSSYNSPLHFGNGTRLTVT.

The rearrangement joins TRBV5-1 to TRBJ2-7; D might be TRBD2 (6 bases). Germline values: CDR1 SGHRS, CDR2 YFSETQ. This CDR3 has 14 residues. The V end lost 2 bases, the J end lost 3 bases, and 12 bases lay between the germline ends. CDR3 protein: CASSFGQGGYEQYF. CDR3 DNA: TGCGCCAGCAGCTTCGGGCAGGGAGGCTACGAGCAGTACTTC.

The gene calls are TRBV7-2 and TRBJ1-2; no definite D call. The CDR3 is 14 residues long. V lost 1 base to trimming and J lost 7 bases, with 13 bases between them. The germline V gene has CDR1 SGHTA and CDR2 FQGNSA. The CDR3 region is CASSLVEKPGGYTF. The DNA of the CDR3 is TGTGCCAGCAGCTTAGTTGAAAAGCCGGGTGGCTACACCTTC.

The rearrangement joins TRBV4-3 to TRBJ2-3, with D possibly being TRBD1 (5 bases). The CDR3 covers 14 residues. Germline-derived CDR1 and CDR2 are LGHNA and YSLEER. Between the trimmed V and J ends, which lost 1 base and 4 bases, there was a span of 9 bases. For the CDR3, the DNA is TGCGCCAGCAGCCAAGCTCAGGGATCAGATACGCAGTATTTT. Amino acid sequence: CASSQAQGSDTQYF.

The genes are TRBV3-1 (or the pseudogene TRBV3-2) and TRBJ2-2, with unresolved D. This CDR3 has 12 residues. Trimming took off 3 bases at V and 6 bases at J, with 5 bases between the two ends. Germline V CDR1 and CDR2: LGHDT, YNNKEL (reference sequence). The CDR3 DNA is TGTGCCAGCAGCCAGAGATCCGGGGAGCTGTTTTTT. Protein sequence: CASSQRSGELFF.

V is TRBV28 and J is TRBJ2-2; 8 bases match TRBD2. Germline V gene lookup returns CDR1 MDHEN and CDR2 SYDVKM. This CDR3 contains 12 residues. Germline trimming cut 10 bases from V and 6 bases from J; bases unmatched to any gene: 4. In nucleotides, the CDR3 is TGTGCCACGGGGGGGAAAGCCGGGGAGCTGTTTTTT. Amino acid sequence: CATGGKAGELFF. The full variable domain, completed using reference TRBV28 and TRBJ2-2, is DVKVTQSSRYLVKRTGEKVFLECVQDMDHENMFWYRQDPGLGLRLIYFSYDVKMKEKGDIPEGYSVSREKKERFSLILESASTNQTSMYLCATGGKAGELFFGEGSRLTVL.

The V and J genes are TRBV5-1 and TRBJ2-7; 9 bases agree with TRBD1. The length of the CDR3 is 16 residues. V gave up 0 bases and J gave up 5 bases; unmatched junction bases: 9. Germline values: CDR1 SGHRS, CDR2 YFSETQ. The CDR3 DNA follows: TGCGCCAGCAGCTTGGCCCCAGGACAGGGGAAACACGAGCAGTACTTC. Encoded protein: CASSLAPGQGKHEQYF.

V usage is TRBV12-3 or TRBV12-4 and J usage is TRBJ1-1; D gene unclear. V lost 3 bases and J 0 bases, leaving 5 bases between the germline ends. The length of the CDR3 is 13 residues. The CDR3, as DNA: TGTGCCAGCAGTTTGGGCATGAACACTGAAGCTTTCTTT. Translation: CASSLGMNTEAFF.

The chain recombines TRBV7-2 with TRBJ1-1; D is perhaps TRBD1 (5 bases). The CDR3 sequence is 14 residues long. The ends were cut back, 3 bases at V and 6 bases at J, with 14 bases in the middle. CDR1 and CDR2 from the germline V gene are SGHTA and FQGNSA. In DNA form, the CDR3 reads TGTGCCAGCAGCTTTTTCCACGGACAAGCTGAAGCTTTCTTT. Protein product: CASSFFHGQAEAFF.

The chain is built from TRBV5-5 and TRBJ1-6, with 8 bases identical to TRBD1. CDR1 is SGHKS and CDR2 is YYEKEE in the germline V gene (reference sequence). J lost 13 bases, V lost 4 bases, and 19 bases had no gene match. CDR3 size: 17 residues. This CDR3 is CASSVGDRQPFTDPLHF. The DNA of the CDR3 is TGTGCCAGCAGCGTGGGGGACAGGCAGCCATTCACCGACCCCCTCCACTTT.

The chain joins TRBV24-1 to TRBJ1-4, with unresolved D. The CDR3 is 14 amino acids. The V end lost 7 bases, the J end lost 0 bases, and 8 bases lay between the germline ends. CDR1 is KGHDR and CDR2 is SFDVKD in the germline V gene. The CDR3 DNA reads as TGTGCCACCAGAAACTCTGCAACTAATGAAAAACTGTTTTTT. Its translation: CATRNSATNEKLFF.

The chain has TRBV7-9 and TRBJ1-2, with D unresolved. This CDR3 spans 13 amino acids. Trimming cost V 2 bases and J 6 bases, with 10 bases left between them. The germline V gene has CDR1 SEHNR and CDR2 FQNEAQ (reference sequence). The CDR3, as DNA: TGTGCCAGCAGCTTATTCGGTAATGATGGCTACACCTTC. Its protein is CASSLFGNDGYTF.

For this clone: This may arise from a read error, as a much more abundant clone is one base away. This rearrangement joins TRBV10-2 to TRBJ1-1; a weak D match, TRBD1 (6 bases). The CDR3 is 11 amino acids. V was clipped by 6 bases and J by 8 bases, with 10 bases between them. Germline V lookup: CDR1 WSHSY, CDR2 SAAADI. The CDR3 region has the DNA TGCGCCAGCAGACAACAGGGAGAAGCTTTCTTT. Translation: CASRQQGEAFF.

This chain connects TRBV29-1 to TRBJ1-2, with D possibly TRBD1 on 5 matching bases. The length of the CDR3 is 13 residues. The V gene lost 7 bases and the J gene lost 2 bases, with 14 bases spanning the gap. CDR1 is SQVTM, CDR2 ANQGSEA, per germline. CDR3 sequence (DNA): TGCAGCGGGGGGGGACTTATGAACTATGGCTACACCTTC. Protein sequence: CSGGGLMNYGYTF.

The chain uses TRBV27 and TRBJ2-7; D remains unclear. This CDR3 is built from 13 residues. Trimming pared 10 bases from V and 0 bases from J, leaving 13 bases between. The V gene's germline CDR1 is MNHEY and CDR2 SMNVEV (reference sequence). This CDR3 is CATLDYYSYEQYF. The DNA of the CDR3 is TGTGCCACCTTAGATTATTACTCCTACGAGCAGTACTTC.